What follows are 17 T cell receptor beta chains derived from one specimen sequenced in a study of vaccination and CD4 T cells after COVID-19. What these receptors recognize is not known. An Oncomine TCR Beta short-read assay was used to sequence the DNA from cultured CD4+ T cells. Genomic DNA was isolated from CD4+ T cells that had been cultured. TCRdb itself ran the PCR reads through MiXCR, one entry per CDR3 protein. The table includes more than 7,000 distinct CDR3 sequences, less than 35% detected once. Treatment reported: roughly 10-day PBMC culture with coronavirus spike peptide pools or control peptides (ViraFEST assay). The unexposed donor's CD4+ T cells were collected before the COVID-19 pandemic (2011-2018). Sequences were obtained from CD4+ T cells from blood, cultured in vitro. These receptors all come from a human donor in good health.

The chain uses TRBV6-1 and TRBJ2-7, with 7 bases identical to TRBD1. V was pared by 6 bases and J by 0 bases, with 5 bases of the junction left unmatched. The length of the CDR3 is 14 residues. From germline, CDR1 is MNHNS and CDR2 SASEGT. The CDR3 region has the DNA TGTGCCAGCAGCCCGACAGGGAGCTCCTACGAGCAGTACTTC. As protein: CASSPTGSSYEQYF.

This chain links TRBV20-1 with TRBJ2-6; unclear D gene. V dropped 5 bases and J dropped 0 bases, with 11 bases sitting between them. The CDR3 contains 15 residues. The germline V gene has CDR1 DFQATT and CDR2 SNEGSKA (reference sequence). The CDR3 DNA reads TGCAGTGCTCCGAAGGGTTCCTCTGGGGCCAACGTCCTGACTTTC. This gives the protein CSAPKGSSGANVLTF.

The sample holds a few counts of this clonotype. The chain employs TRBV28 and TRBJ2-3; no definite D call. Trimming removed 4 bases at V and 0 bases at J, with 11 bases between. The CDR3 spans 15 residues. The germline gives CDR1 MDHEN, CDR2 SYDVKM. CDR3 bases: TGTGCCAGCAGTTCTATCCCCCTAAGCACAGATACGCAGTATTTT. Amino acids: CASSSIPLSTDTQYF. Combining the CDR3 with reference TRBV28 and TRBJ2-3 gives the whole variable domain DVKVTQSSRYLVKRTGEKVFLECVQDMDHENMFWYRQDPGLGLRLIYFSYDVKMKEKGDIPEGYSVSREKKERFSLILESASTNQTSMYLCASSSIPLSTDTQYFGPGTRLTVL.

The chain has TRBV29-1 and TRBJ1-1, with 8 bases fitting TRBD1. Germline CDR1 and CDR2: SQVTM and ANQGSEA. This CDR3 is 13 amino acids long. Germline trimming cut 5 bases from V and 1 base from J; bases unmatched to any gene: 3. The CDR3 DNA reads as TGCAGCGTTCCAGGGGGCGCGAACACTGAAGCTTTCTTT. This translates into CSVPGGANTEAFF.

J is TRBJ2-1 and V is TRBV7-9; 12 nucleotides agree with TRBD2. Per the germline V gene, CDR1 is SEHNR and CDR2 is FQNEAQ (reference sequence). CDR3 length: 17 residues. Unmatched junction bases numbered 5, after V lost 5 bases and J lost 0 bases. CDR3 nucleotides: TGTGCCAGCAGCCGCGAGGGACTAGCGGGCTCCTACAATGAGCAGTTCTTC. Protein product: CASSREGLAGSYNEQFF.

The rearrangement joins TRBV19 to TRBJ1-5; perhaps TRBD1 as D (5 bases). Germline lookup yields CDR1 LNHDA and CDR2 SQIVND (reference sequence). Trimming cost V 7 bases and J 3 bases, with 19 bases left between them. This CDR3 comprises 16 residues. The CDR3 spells CASNSARWGNNQPQHF. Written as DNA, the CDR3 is TGTGCCAGTAACTCCGCGAGATGGGGGAACAATCAGCCCCAGCATTTT.

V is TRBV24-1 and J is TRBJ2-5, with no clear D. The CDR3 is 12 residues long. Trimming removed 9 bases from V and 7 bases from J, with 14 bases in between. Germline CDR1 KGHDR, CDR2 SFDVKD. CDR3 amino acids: CATGVPFGTQYF. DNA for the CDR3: TGTGCCACCGGGGTCCCCTTTGGGACCCAGTACTTC.

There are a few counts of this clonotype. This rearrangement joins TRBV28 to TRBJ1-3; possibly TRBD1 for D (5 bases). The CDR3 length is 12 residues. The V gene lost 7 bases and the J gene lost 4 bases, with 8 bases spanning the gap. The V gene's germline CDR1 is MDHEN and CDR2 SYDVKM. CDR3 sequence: CASIGGGNTIYF. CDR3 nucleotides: TGTGCCAGCATTGGGGGGGGAAACACCATATATTTT.

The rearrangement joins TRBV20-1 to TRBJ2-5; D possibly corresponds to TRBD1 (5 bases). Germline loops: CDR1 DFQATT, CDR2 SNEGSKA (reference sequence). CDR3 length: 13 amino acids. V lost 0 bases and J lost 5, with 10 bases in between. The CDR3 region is CSARDPGPETQYF. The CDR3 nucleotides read TGCAGTGCTAGAGATCCAGGGCCGGAGACCCAGTACTTC.

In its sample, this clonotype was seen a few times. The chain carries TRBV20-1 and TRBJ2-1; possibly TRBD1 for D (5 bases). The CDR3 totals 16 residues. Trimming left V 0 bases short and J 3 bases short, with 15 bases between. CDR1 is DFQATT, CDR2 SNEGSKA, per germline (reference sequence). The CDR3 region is CSARDLRQSLYNEQFF. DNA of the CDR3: TGCAGTGCTAGAGATCTCCGACAGAGTCTCTACAATGAGCAGTTCTTC.

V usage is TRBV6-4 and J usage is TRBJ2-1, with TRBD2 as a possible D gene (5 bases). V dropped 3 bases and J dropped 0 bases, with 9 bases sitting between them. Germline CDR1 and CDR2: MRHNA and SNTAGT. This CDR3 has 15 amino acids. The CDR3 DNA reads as TGTGCCAGCAGTGAGCAGGCGGGCTCCTACAATGAGCAGTTCTTC. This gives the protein CASSEQAGSYNEQFF.

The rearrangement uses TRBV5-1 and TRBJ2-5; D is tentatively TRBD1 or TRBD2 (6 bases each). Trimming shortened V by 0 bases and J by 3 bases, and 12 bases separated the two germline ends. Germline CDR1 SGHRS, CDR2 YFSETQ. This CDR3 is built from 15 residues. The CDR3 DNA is TGCGCCAGCAGCTTGGAACGGGGGCGCGAAGAGACCCAGTACTTC. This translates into CASSLERGREETQYF.

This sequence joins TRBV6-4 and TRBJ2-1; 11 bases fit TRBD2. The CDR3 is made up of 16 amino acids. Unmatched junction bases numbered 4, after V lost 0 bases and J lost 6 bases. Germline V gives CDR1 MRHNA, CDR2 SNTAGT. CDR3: CASSDSLAGEVNEQFF. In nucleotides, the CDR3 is TGTGCCAGCAGTGACTCACTAGCGGGAGAGGTCAATGAGCAGTTCTTC.

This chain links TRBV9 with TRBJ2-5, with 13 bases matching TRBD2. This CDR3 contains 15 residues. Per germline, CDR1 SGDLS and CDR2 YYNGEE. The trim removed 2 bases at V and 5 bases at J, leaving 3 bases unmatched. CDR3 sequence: CASSVGTSGAETQYF. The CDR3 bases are TGTGCCAGCAGCGTCGGGACTAGCGGGGCGGAGACCCAGTACTTC.

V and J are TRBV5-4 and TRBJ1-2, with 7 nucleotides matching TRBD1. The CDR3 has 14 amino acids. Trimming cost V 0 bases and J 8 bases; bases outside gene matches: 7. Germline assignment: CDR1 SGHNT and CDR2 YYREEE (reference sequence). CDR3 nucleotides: TGTGCCAGCAGCTTGGGACAGGACAGGACGGGCTACACCTTC. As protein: CASSLGQDRTGYTF. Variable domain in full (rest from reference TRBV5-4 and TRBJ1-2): ETGVTQSPTHLIKTRGQQVTLRCSSQSGHNTVSWYQQALGQGPQFIFQYYREEENGRGNFPPRFSGLQFPNYSSELNVNALELDDSALYLCASSLGQDRTGYTFGSGTRLTVV.

The CDR3 sequence is CASRPDTGANVLTF. In nucleotides, the CDR3 is TGTGCCAGTAGACCGGACACTGGGGCCAACGTCCTGACTTTC. V gene TRBV19 combines with J gene TRBJ2-6; TRBD1 is a possible D gene (5 bases). The CDR3 has 14 residues. The ends were cut back, 6 bases at V and 2 bases at J, with 8 bases in the middle. Germline V gene data show CDR1 as LNHDA and CDR2 as SQIVND (reference sequence).

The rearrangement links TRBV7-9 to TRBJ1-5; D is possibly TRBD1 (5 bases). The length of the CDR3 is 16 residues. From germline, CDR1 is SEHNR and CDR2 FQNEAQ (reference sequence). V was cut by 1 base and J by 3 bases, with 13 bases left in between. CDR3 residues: CASSLGGGSPNQPQHF. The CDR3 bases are TGTGCCAGCAGCTTAGGGGGGGGTAGCCCCAATCAGCCCCAGCATTTT. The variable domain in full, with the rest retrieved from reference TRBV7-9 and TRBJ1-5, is DTGVSQNPRHKITKRGQNVTFRCDPISEHNRLYWYRQTLGQGPEFLTYFQNEAQLEKSRLLSDRFSAERPKGSFSTLEIQRTEQGDSAMYLCASSLGGGSPNQPQHFGDGTRLSIL.